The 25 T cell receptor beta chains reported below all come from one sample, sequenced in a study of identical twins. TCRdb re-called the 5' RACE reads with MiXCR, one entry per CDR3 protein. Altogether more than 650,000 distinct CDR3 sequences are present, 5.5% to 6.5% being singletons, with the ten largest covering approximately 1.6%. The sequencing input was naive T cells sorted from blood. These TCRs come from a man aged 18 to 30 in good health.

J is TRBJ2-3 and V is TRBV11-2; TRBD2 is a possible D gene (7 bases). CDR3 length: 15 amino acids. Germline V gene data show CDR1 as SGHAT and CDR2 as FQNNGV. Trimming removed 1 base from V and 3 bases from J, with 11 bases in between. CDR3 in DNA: TGTGCCAGCAGCTTAGGGGGGGGGGCAACAGATACGCAGTATTTT. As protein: CASSLGGGATDTQYF. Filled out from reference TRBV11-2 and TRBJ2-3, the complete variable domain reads EAGVAQSPRYKIIEKRQSVAFWCNPISGHATLYWYQQILGQGPKLLIQFQNNGVVDDSQLPKDRFSAERLKGVDSTLKIQPAKLEDSAVYLCASSLGGGATDTQYFGPGTRLTVL.

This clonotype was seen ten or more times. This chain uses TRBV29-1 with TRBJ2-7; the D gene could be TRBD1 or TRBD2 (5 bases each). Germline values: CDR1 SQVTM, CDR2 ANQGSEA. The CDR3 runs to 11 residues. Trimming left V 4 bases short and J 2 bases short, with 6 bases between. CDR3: CSVGGAYEQYF. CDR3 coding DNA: TGCAGCGTTGGAGGGGCCTACGAGCAGTACTTC.

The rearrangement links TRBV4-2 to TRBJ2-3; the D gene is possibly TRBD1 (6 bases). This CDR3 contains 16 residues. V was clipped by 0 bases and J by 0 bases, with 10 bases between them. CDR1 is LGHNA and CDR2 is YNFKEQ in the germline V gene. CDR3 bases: TGTGCCAGCAGCCAAGAGGATAGGGGGAGCACAGATACGCAGTATTTT. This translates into CASSQEDRGSTDTQYF.

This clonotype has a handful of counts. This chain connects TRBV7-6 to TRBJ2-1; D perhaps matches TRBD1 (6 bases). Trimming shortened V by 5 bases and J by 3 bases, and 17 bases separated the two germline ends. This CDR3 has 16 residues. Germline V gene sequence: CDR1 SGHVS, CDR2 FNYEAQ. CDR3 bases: TGTGCCAGCAGCCATATCAGGGGCAGGGACTACAATGAGCAGTTCTTC. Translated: CASSHIRGRDYNEQFF.

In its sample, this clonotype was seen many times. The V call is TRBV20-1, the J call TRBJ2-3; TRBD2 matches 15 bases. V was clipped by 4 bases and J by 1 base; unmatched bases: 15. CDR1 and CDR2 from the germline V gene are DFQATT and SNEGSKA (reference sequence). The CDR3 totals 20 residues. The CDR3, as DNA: TGCAGTGCTATCCTCCTCCCGGGGACTAGCGGGAGGACTCGCACAGATACGCAGTATTTT. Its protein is CSAILLPGTSGRTRTDTQYF.

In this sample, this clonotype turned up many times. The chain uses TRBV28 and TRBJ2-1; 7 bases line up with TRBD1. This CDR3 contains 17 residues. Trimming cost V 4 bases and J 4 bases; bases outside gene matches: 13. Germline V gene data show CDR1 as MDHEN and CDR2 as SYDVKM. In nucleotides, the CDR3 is TGTGCCAGCAGTTCGGGACAGTCAACAAAATCTTACAATGAGCAGTTCTTC. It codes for CASSSGQSTKSYNEQFF. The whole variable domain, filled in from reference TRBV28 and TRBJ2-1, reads DVKVTQSSRYLVKRTGEKVFLECVQDMDHENMFWYRQDPGLGLRLIYFSYDVKMKEKGDIPEGYSVSREKKERFSLILESASTNQTSMYLCASSSGQSTKSYNEQFFGPGTRLTVL.

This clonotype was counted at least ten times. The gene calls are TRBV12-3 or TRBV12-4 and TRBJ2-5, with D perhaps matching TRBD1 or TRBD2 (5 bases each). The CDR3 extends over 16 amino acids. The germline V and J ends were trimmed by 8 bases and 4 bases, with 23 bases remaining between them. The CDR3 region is CASSGRAGRSSETQYF. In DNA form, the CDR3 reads TGTGCCAGCTCGGGGCGGGCAGGGCGATCCTCAGAGACCCAGTACTTC.

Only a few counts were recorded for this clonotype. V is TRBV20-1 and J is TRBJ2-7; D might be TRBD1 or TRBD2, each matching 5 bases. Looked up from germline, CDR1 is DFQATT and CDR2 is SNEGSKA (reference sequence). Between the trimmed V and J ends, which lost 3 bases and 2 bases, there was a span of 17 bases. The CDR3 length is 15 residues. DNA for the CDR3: TGCAGTGCTAGGTCGGTGGGGGATTTGACCTACGAGCAGTACTTC. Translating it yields CSARSVGDLTYEQYF.

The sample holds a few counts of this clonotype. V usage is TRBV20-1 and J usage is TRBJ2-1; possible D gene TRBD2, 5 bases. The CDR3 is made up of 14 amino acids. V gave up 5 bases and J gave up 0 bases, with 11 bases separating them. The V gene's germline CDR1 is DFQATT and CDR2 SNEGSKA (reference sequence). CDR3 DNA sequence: TGCAGTGCTGCGAGGGTTACCTCCTACAATGAGCAGTTCTTC. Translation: CSAARVTSYNEQFF.

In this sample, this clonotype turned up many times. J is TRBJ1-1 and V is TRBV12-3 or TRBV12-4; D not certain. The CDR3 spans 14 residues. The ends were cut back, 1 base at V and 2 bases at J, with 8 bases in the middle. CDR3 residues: CASSLELGNTEAFF. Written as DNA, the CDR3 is TGTGCCAGCAGTTTAGAATTGGGTAACACTGAAGCTTTCTTT.

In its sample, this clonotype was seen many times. The CDR3 sequence: CASSQVGGGYTF. In DNA, the CDR3 is TGCGCCAGCAGCCAAGTGGGTGGGGGCTACACCTTC. The chain links TRBV4-3 to TRBJ1-2; D not certain. The germline gives CDR1 LGHNA, CDR2 YSLEER. The CDR3 has 12 residues. V was trimmed by 1 base and J by 8 bases, leaving 8 bases between them.

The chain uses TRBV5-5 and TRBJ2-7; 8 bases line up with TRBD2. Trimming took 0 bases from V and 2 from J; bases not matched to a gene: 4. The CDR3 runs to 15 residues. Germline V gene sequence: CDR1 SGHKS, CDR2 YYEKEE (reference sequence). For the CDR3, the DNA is TGTGCCAGCAGCTTGGCGGCGGGGGGCGCCTACGAGCAGTACGTC. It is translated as CASSLAAGGAYEQYV.

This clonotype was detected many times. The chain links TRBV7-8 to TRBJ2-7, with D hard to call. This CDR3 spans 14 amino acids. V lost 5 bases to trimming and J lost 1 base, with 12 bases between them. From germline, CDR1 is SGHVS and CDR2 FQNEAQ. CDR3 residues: CASSPHPQSYEQYF. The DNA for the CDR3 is TGTGCCAGCAGCCCGCATCCCCAGTCCTACGAGCAGTACTTC.

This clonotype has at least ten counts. The CDR3 spells CSARDYAANYGYTF. In nucleotides, the CDR3 is TGCAGTGCTAGAGATTATGCAGCTAACTATGGCTACACCTTC. The chain carries TRBV20-1 and TRBJ1-2; D is unresolved. CDR3 length equals 14 residues. CDR1 DFQATT and CDR2 SNEGSKA come from the germline V gene (reference sequence). Between the trimmed V and J ends, which lost 0 bases and 0 bases, there was a span of 8 bases.

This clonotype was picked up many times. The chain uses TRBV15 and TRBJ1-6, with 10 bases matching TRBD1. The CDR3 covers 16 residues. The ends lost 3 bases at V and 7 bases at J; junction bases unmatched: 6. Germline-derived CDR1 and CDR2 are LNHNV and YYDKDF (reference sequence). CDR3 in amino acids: CATSSFRDRGNSPLHF. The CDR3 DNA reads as TGTGCCACCAGCAGTTTCCGGGACAGGGGAAATTCACCCCTCCACTTT.

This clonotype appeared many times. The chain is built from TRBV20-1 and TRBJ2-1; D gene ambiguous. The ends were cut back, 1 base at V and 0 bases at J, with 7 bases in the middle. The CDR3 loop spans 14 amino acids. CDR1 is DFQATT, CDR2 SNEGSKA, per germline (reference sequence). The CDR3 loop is CSARATRSYNEQFF. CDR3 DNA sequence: TGCAGTGCTAGAGCAACCCGCTCCTACAATGAGCAGTTCTTC.

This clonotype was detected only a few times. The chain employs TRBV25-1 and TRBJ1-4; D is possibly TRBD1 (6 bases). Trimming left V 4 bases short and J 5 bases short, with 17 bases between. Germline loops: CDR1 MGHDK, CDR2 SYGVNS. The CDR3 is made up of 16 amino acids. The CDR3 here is CASSAVPGHPNEKLFF. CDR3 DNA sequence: TGTGCCAGCAGTGCGGTACCGGGACACCCAAATGAAAAACTGTTTTTT.

CDR3 nucleotide sequence: TGTGCCAGCAGCCCCCACAGCGGGAGGAACAATGAGCAGTTCTTC. This sequence encodes CASSPHSGRNNEQFF. This chain uses TRBV11-1 with TRBJ2-1; TRBD2 matches at 9 bases. The V gene end was trimmed by 5 bases and the J gene end by 5 bases; junction bases not matched to a gene: 7. CDR1 SGHAT and CDR2 FQDESV come from the germline V gene (reference sequence). This CDR3 is built from 15 residues.

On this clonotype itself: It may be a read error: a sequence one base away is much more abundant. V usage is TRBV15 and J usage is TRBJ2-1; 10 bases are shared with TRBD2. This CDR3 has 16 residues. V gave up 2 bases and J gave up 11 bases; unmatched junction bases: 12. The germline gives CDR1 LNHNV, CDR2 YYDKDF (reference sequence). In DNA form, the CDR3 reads TGTGCCACCAGCAGAAATAACGGACTAGCGGACATAAAGCAGTTCTTC. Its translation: CATSRNNGLADIKQFF.

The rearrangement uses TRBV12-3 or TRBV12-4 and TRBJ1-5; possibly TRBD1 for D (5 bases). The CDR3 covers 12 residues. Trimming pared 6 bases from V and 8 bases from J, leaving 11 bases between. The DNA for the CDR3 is TGTGCCAGCAGGGAGGGGCTGGAGCCCCAGCATTTT. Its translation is CASREGLEPQHF.

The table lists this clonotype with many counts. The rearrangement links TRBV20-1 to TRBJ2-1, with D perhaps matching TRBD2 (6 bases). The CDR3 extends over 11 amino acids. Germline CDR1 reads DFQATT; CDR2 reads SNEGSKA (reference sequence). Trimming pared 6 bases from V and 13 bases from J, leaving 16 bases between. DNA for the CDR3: TGCAGTGCACTCCGGCGGGAAGGTCAGTTCTTC. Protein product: CSALRREGQFF.

CDR3 protein: CASSSGLAGVRHIQYF. CDR3 nucleotides: TGTGCCAGCAGTTCGGGACTAGCGGGAGTAAGGCACATTCAGTACTTC. This chain connects TRBV7-8 to TRBJ2-4; 14 bases map to TRBD2. This CDR3 comprises 16 residues. The ends lost 6 bases at V and 8 bases at J; junction bases unmatched: 9. Per germline, CDR1 SGHVS and CDR2 FQNEAQ.

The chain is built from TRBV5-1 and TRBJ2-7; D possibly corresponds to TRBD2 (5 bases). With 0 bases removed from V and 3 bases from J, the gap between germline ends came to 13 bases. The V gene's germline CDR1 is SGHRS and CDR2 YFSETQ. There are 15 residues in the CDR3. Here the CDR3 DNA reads TGCGCCAGCAGCTTGGCGTCGGACTCTTTCTACGAGCAGTACTTC. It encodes CASSLASDSFYEQYF.

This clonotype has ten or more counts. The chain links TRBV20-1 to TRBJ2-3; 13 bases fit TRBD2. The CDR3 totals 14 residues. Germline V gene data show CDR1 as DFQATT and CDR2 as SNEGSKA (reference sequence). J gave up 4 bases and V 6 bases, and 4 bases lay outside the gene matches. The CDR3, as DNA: TGCAGTGCCCTAGGGACTAGCGGGGCAGATACGCAGTATTTT. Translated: CSALGTSGADTQYF.

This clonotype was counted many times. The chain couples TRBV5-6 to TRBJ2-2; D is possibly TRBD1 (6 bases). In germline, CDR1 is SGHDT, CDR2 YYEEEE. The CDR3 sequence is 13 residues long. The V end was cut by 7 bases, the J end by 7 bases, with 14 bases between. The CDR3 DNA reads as TGTGCCAGCCTATTCCAGGGGTTCGGGGAGCTGTTTTTT. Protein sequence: CASLFQGFGELFF.